This T cell receptor (beta chain) was retrieved from a study of blood T cell repertoires in COVID-19. At the level of the study: Nucleic acid was either cDNA or gDNA, and it came from T cells, B-cell-depleted T cells, or PBMCs.

This clone was seen once. Data came from immunoSEQ multiplex PCR; TCRdb stores just in-frame clones and leaves some out. The repertoire consists of some 88,000 clones, with approximately 86% occurring once and the leading ten covering 6.5% to 9%. CDR1 and CDR2 from the germline V gene are MNHEY and SVGAGI. This CDR3 comprises 16 residues. J was trimmed by 6 bases and V by 0 bases; bases with no gene match: 4. The clonotype comes from a man in his 60s with acute or convalescent COVID-19. The source material was peripheral blood. The chain recombines TRBV6-5 with TRBJ2-1, with 11 bases matching TRBD2. CDR3 nucleotide sequence: TGTGCCAGCAGTTACTCGTTAGCGGGGGGGCGCAATGAGCAGTTCTTC. Its protein is CASSYSLAGGRNEQFF.